The 5 T cell receptor beta chains given below trace back to one sample, sequenced in a study of T cell changes during pregnancy in multiple sclerosis (dated by TCRdb to between 2019 and 2020). Preparation of the library involved the immunoSEQ multiplex PCR assay. What TCRdb holds here is the immuneACCESS table cut down to in-frame rearrangements. Part of the clones is not present; checked against another copy, under half of the missing clones reflect an unresolved V gene, and the others are unexplained. Across this sample there are about 67,000 clones, with nearly 90% seen only once. The top ten constitute roughly 2.7% of the sample. Specimen: peripheral blood, collected in the first trimester of pregnancy. These receptors were obtained from a female donor with multiple sclerosis, enrolled in a pregnancy study.

The chain combines TRBV4-3 with TRBJ2-3; 9 positions agree with TRBD2. Germline assignment: CDR1 LGHNA and CDR2 YSLEER. The V and J ends lost 0 bases and 6 bases, in that order; junction bases with no gene match: 10. The CDR3 totals 17 residues. CDR3 in amino acids: CASSQDLSRGGGDTQYF. The DNA of the CDR3 is TGCGCCAGCAGCCAAGACCTCTCGCGGGGGGGCGGGGATACGCAGTATTTT.

CDR3 sequence (DNA): TGTGCCAGCGCCTCGGGGGGGAAACATTCACCCCTCCACTTT. Translation gives CASASGGKHSPLHF. J is TRBJ1-6 and V is TRBV25-1; tentatively, D is TRBD1 (5 bases). The CDR3 has 14 amino acids. V lost 8 bases to trimming and J lost 8 bases, with 16 bases between them. CDR1 is MGHDK and CDR2 is SYGVNS in the germline V gene.

In this sample, this clone turned up once. This chain uses TRBV4-3 with TRBJ2-5, with 9 bases that match TRBD1. This CDR3 is 15 amino acids long. With V trimmed by 0 bases and J by 6 bases, 5 bases remained unmatched. Germline V CDR1 and CDR2: LGHNA, YSLEER. The CDR3 nucleotides are TGCGCCAGCAGCCAAGAAACAGGGGGCTTGAAGACCCAGTACTTC. Its translation is CASSQETGGLKTQYF.

The chain has TRBV11-2 and TRBJ2-1; TRBD2 matches at 13 bases. The germline gives CDR1 SGHAT, CDR2 FQNNGV. V was clipped by 4 bases and J by 4 bases; unmatched bases: 10. The CDR3 runs 18 residues. The DNA for the CDR3 is TGTGCCAGCAGCTCGCTCCCGACTAGCGGGGGGAATTACAATGAGCAGTTCTTC. It yields the protein CASSSLPTSGGNYNEQFF.

V and J are TRBV7-9 and TRBJ2-1; 7 bases align to TRBD1. This CDR3 is 14 amino acids long. CDR1 and CDR2 from the germline V gene are SEHNR and FQNEAQ (reference sequence). J gave up 9 bases and V 2 bases, and 7 bases lay outside the gene matches. The CDR3 region is CASSLRQGRVEQFF. Here the CDR3 DNA reads TGTGCCAGCAGCTTAAGACAGGGAAGGGTTGAGCAGTTCTTC. Based on the CDR3 plus reference TRBV7-9 and TRBJ2-1, the full variable domain is DTGVSQNPRHKITKRGQNVTFRCDPISEHNRLYWYRQTLGQGPEFLTYFQNEAQLEKSRLLSDRFSAERPKGSFSTLEIQRTEQGDSAMYLCASSLRQGRVEQFFGPGTRLTVL.